The source of this TCR beta chain is a study of blood T cell repertoires in COVID-19. On the study more broadly: The samples span acute and convalescent COVID-19 from the United States, Italy and Spain.

Germline CDR1 reads MDHEN; CDR2 reads SYDVKM. Trimming removed 3 bases from V and 7 bases from J; junction bases left unmatched: 16. CDR3 length: 18 amino acids. Seattle researchers signed up patients amid active infection and tracked them longitudinally. Some clones are missing from TCRdb's copy, which holds only in-frame ones; the method was immunoSEQ multiplex PCR. The repertoire holds some 200,000 clones, with over 75% as singletons. Source material: peripheral blood. The sequence was collected from a middle-aged man with COVID-19, enrolled during active disease. V and J are TRBV28 and TRBJ2-1; 9 positions agree with TRBD1. The CDR3, as DNA: TGTGCCAGCAGTTTCCCCCCCCCGGGACAGGGAATTACGAATGAGCAGTTCTTC. Protein sequence: CASSFPPPGQGITNEQFF.